The rows below give T cell receptor beta chains drawn from one sample of a study of human T cells and chemical hapten exposure. TCRdb reanalysed the RACE reads using MiXCR and keeps one entry per CDR3 protein. This sample has 180,000 or so distinct CDR3 sequences, with 20% to 25% found just once. The sequences come from whole blood, collected in connection with sensitization to the hapten diphenylcyclopropenone (DPC). These TCRs come from a woman aged 40 to 50 with alopecia areata. Some clones in this sample may be carry-over from other donors' samples. Both conserved end residues are part of each CDR3. The D gene is left open where the match is weak. Clone sizes are given selectively: once, few, many, or a class where the clone is expanded.

-	-	TRBV2	TRBJ2-7	TGTGTCAGCAGTGAAAGGGGATTCCTGACCGCCTACGAGCAGTACTTC	CVSSERGFLTAYEQYF
-	TRBD1	TRBV7-7	TRBJ2-7	TGTGCTAGCAGCTTAGGACAGGGGGGGACCTACGAGCAGTACTTC	CASSLGQGGTYEQYF
few	TRBD1	TRBV6-6	TRBJ2-1	TGTGCCAGCAGGTCACCCAGGGACAGTCACTCCAATGAGCAGTTCTTC	CASRSPRDSHSNEQFF
-	-	TRBV9	TRBJ2-5	TGTGCCAGCAGCGCCAGGGAAGAGACCCAGTACTTC	CASSAREETQYF
-	TRBD1	TRBV10-3	TRBJ1-5	TGTGCCATCAGCGGGGGACAGATAAATCAGCCCCAGCATTTT	CAISGGQINQPQHF
few	TRBD2	TRBV20-1	TRBJ2-1	TGCAGTGCTAGAGATCCAGGGACTAGATCCTACAATGAGCAGTTCTTC	CSARDPGTRSYNEQFF
many	-	TRBV6-6	TRBJ1-2	TGTGCCAGCAGTCCAACGGGGCGTACTAACTATGGCTACACCTTC	CASSPTGRTNYGYTF
-	-	TRBV4-3	TRBJ2-6	TGCGCCAGCAGACAAATGCAAACCCCCTCGGGCGGCGCCAGCTCTGGGGCCAACGTCCTGACTTTC	CASRQMQTPSGGASSGANVLTF
many	-	TRBV7-9	TRBJ2-1	TGTGCCAGCAGTCCCAGGAGTAATGAGCAGTTCTTC	CASSPRSNEQFF
few	-	TRBV29-1	TRBJ1-2	TGCAGCGTTGACGAAGACTATGGCTACACCTTC	CSVDEDYGYTF